This paragraph reports one T cell receptor beta chain. This record belongs to a study of blood T cell repertoires in COVID-19. Study information: The United States, Italy and Spain were the sources of the acute and convalescent COVID-19 samples. The analysed material was cDNA or gDNA that came from T cells, B-cell-depleted T cells, or PBMCs.

The germline CDR1 and CDR2 sequences are SGHDT and YYEEEE. The CDR3 spans 14 residues. Trimming shortened V by 2 bases and J by 4 bases, and 9 bases separated the two germline ends. Under the authors' procedure: Reference gene primer amplification in the assay estimated nucleated cell counts. This table comes from immunoSEQ multiplex PCR, and its TCRdb copy is limited to in-frame clones, with some not included. The DNA gave D and trimming, while V, J and clone size come from that table. The sample shows 140,000 to 150,000 clones, 80% of them seen only once. This TCR derives from a man between 70 and 80 years old who had recovered from COVID-19. The J gene is TRBJ1-4, the V gene TRBV5-6; D may be TRBD1 (6 bases). Source material: peripheral blood. The CDR3 DNA follows: TGTGCCAGCAGCTTAGGGGGGGATAATGAAAAACTGTTTTTT. Amino acids: CASSLGGDNEKLFF. Full variable domain (rest looked up from reference TRBV5-6 and TRBJ1-4): DAGVTQSPTHLIKTRGQQVTLRCSPKSGHDTVSWYQQALGQGPQFIFQYYEEEERQRGNFPDRFSGHQFPNYSSELNVNALLLGDSALYLCASSLGGDNEKLFFGSGTQLSVL.